The 3 T cell receptor beta chains below were found in one sample sequenced in a study of human thymus T cells. The protocol was immunoSEQ multiplex PCR, while the TCRdb copy is restricted to in-frame clones and leaves out a portion. The sample carries approximately 49,000 clones, 85% to 95% recorded once. Material for sequencing was blood. These receptors all come from a girl under three years old with a congenital heart defect but otherwise immunologically healthy.

This sequence joins TRBV19 and TRBJ1-1; TRBD1 matches 7 bases. Germline V gene lookup returns CDR1 LNHDA and CDR2 SQIVND (reference sequence). This CDR3 is 10 amino acids long. The J segment lost 10 bases and the V segment lost 8 bases, leaving 4 bases of the junction unmatched. CDR3 bases: TGTGCCAGTCCTGACAGGGTAGCTTTCTTT. This gives the protein CASPDRVAFF.

V and J are TRBV28 and TRBJ2-7; D is uncertain. Trimming removed 3 bases from V and 0 bases from J, with 15 bases in between. The germline gives CDR1 MDHEN, CDR2 SYDVKM. CDR3 length: 16 residues. Here the CDR3 reads CASSFGGRTSSYEQYF. In nucleotides, the CDR3 is TGTGCCAGCAGTTTCGGTGGCAGGACGAGCTCCTACGAGCAGTACTTC.

The chain carries TRBV7-2 and TRBJ2-1; TRBD2 matches at 10 bases. Germline V lookup: CDR1 SGHTA, CDR2 FQGNSA. V trimming: 5 bases; J trimming: 4 bases; junction bases outside the gene matches: 5. This CDR3 region has 15 residues. CDR3 residues: CASSRTSGIYNEQFF. The CDR3 coding sequence is TGTGCCAGCAGCCGCACTAGCGGGATTTACAATGAGCAGTTCTTC.